This entry features one T cell receptor beta chain sequence. Using immunoSEQ multiplex PCR, the repertoire was profiled, and TCRdb retains in-frame clones only, with some absent. The table includes tens of thousands of clones, approximately 92% detected once. This record belongs to a study of T cell changes during pregnancy in multiple sclerosis. The germline V gene encodes CDR1 LNHDA and CDR2 SQIVND (reference sequence). Trimming at V came to 5 bases and at J to 1 base, leaving 9 bases not matched to a gene. This CDR3 has 17 amino acids. The receptor was derived from a female donor with multiple sclerosis, enrolled in a pregnancy study. Sequenced material: peripheral blood, taken before pregnancy. The V and J genes are TRBV19 and TRBJ2-1; 9 bases agree with TRBD2. CDR3 bases: TGTGCCAGTAGTCTCTTAGCGGGAGAAGGGTCCTACAATGAGCAGTTCTTC. Protein product: CASSLLAGEGSYNEQFF.